The entry below gives a single TCR beta chain sequence along with its context. No patient had received any treatment before thyroid surgery. The CDR3 is made up of 15 amino acids. CDR1 SGHAT and CDR2 FQNNGV come from the germline V gene. The sample is drawn from a study of metastatic and nonmetastatic thyroid tumors. Overall study context: Peripheral blood and tumor or nodule samples from malignant and benign thyroid patients were compared.

Original processing notes: Clinicopathological groups differed in CDR3, with these differences serving to build a distant-metastasis classifier for papillary thyroid cancer. Using MiXCR, TCRdb reanalyzed the PCR reads. TCRdb's processing, not the authors' own work, is the source of the V and J calls. Of more than 12,000 clones listed, 25% to 30% are singletons. This chain connects TRBV11-2 to TRBJ2-1, with D perhaps TRBD2 (5 bases). The end of the DNA is better explained by TRBJ2-5, so the J call may be wrong. This TCR was sampled from a male donor with papillary thyroid cancer or a benign thyroid nodule (not recorded which). Some clones in this sample may be carry-over from other donors' samples. The sample consisted of tumor tissue. The CDR3 region is CVISLGNRDVETQYF. CDR3 sequence (DNA): TGTGTCATCAGCTTAGGTAACCGGGATGTCGAGACCCAGTACTTC.